The present T cell receptor beta chain was sequenced within a study of T cell repertoires in cytomegalovirus infection. At the level of the study: CMV infection together with matching HLA type was indicated by public TCR beta signatures.

The table lists this clonotype with a few counts. Its antigen is unknown. The V gene's germline CDR1 is KGHDR and CDR2 SFDVKD. V dropped 3 bases and J dropped 3; count of bases not matched to a gene: 6. The CDR3 is made up of 16 amino acids. Points from the study as a whole: Predominance within the ex vivo response was attributable to HLA-C-restricted CMV-specific TCR beta clonotypes. Cumulative public TCR beta family frequency identified CMV carriers with the relevant HLA.

TCRdb reprocessed the reads via MiXCR and lists one record per CDR3 protein. The data hold approximately 750,000 distinct CDR3 sequences, with 35% observed a single time. The material sequenced was PBMCs. This receptor was taken from a human donor in good health (CMV status not recorded). Some clones in this sample may be carry-over from other donors' samples. The chain uses TRBV24-1 and TRBJ1-4; 7 bases fit TRBD1. The CDR3 nucleotides read TGTGCCACCAGTGATAACTCCGGGACAGCTAATGAAAAACTGTTTTTT. Translating it yields CATSDNSGTANEKLFF.